This T cell receptor beta chain was identified in a study of cytomegalovirus exposure and HLA in healthy donors. The primer mix had 60 Vbeta and 13 Jbeta primers. Produced via immunoSEQ multiplex PCR; TCRdb's table is partial and in-frame only. The table shows about 190,000 clones, with roughly 80% occurring only once. This CDR3 has 13 residues. Germline V gene data show CDR1 as SGHNT and CDR2 as YYREEE (reference sequence). Sequencing input: PBMCs. V gene TRBV5-4 combines with J gene TRBJ2-5, with TRBD2 as a possible D gene (6 bases). The DNA end favors TRBJ2-7, so the J call may be wrong. The TCR sequence derives from a boy between 10 and 17 years old in good health and CMV-seronegative. The CDR3 region has the DNA TGTGCCATTCGGGGACTGGGGAAACCCGAGCAGTACTTC. Translated: CAIRGLGKPEQYF.